What follows is one T cell receptor (beta chain) and its context. It was RNA transcripts that yielded the amplified TCR beta CDR3 regions. An initial round of RT-PCR targeting the TCR CDR3 relied on the HTBI primer set. TCRdb used MiXCR to reprocess the multiplex PCR reads, holding one entry per CDR3 protein. The sample records hundreds of thousands of distinct CDR3 sequences, 16% being singletons. The data belong to a study of T cells in Graves' hyperthyroidism and ophthalmopathy. The origin of this receptor is a woman aged 40 to 50 with Graves' ophthalmopathy. Sequencing used blood.

The DNA for the CDR3 is TGCAGCGTTGATGCAGCGGGGACAGATACGCAGTATTTT. The encoded protein is CSVDAAGTDTQYF. The chain uses TRBV29-1 and TRBJ2-3, with 7 positions matching TRBD2. V gave up 3 bases and J gave up 3 bases; unmatched junction bases: 3. Germline V gene sequence: CDR1 SQVTM, CDR2 ANQGSEA. This CDR3 has 13 residues.